The 13 T cell receptor beta chains below were found in one sample sequenced in a study of blood T cell repertoires in COVID-19. The method was immunoSEQ multiplex PCR; TCRdb's version includes in-frame clones alone and lacks a portion of them. The table records about 310,000 clones, 87% of them present only once. The specimen sequenced was PBMCs or T cells enriched from blood (not recorded which). These TCRs come from a woman under 30 who had recovered from COVID-19.

This clone showed up just a few times. The V and J genes are TRBV30 and TRBJ1-3; 8 nucleotides line up with TRBD1. V lost 4 bases, J lost 6 bases, and 8 bases stayed unmatched. This CDR3 is built from 14 residues. Per the germline V gene, CDR1 is GTSNPN and CDR2 is SVGIG (reference sequence). The CDR3 sequence is CAWNRQGNQNTIYF. As DNA, the CDR3 is TGTGCCTGGAATCGACAGGGGAACCAAAACACCATATATTTT.

Here the CDR3 DNA reads TGTGCCAGCTCACCAAGACTAGCGGAAACCTACGAGCAGTACTTC. It is translated as CASSPRLAETYEQYF. The V and J genes are TRBV18 and TRBJ2-7, with TRBD2 matching 9 bases. Trimming cost V 2 bases and J 2 bases; bases outside gene matches: 4. CDR1 KGHSH and CDR2 LQKENI come from the germline V gene. The CDR3 loop spans 15 amino acids.

The chain has TRBV3-1 (or the pseudogene TRBV3-2) and TRBJ1-3, with D perhaps matching TRBD1 (6 bases). The CDR3 sequence is 17 residues long. V gave up 4 bases and J gave up 1 base, with 17 bases separating them. Germline assignment: CDR1 LGHDT and CDR2 YNNKEL (reference sequence). CDR3 bases: TGTGCCAGCAGCCTAGGACAGACCGCTATATCTGGAAACACCATATATTTT. This sequence encodes CASSLGQTAISGNTIYF.

This sequence joins TRBV7-9 and TRBJ2-7, with TRBD2 as a possible D gene (5 bases). This CDR3 has 13 amino acids. V was shortened by 5 bases and J by 4 bases, with 12 bases between the two germline ends. CDR1 and CDR2 (germline): SEHNR, FQNEAQ (reference sequence). The CDR3 DNA reads as TGTGCCAGCAGCCCGCCGGACTGGTACGAGCAGTACTTC. Amino acids: CASSPPDWYEQYF. The full variable domain, with the rest looked up from reference TRBV7-9 and TRBJ2-7, is DTGVSQNPRHKITKRGQNVTFRCDPISEHNRLYWYRQTLGQGPEFLTYFQNEAQLEKSRLLSDRFSAERPKGSFSTLEIQRTEQGDSAMYLCASSPPDWYEQYFGPGTRLTVT.

The CDR3 DNA is TGTGCCAGCAGTTACACCGGGACAGGACCCTACGAGCAGTACTTC. Residues: CASSYTGTGPYEQYF. The J gene is TRBJ2-7, the V gene TRBV3-1 (or the pseudogene TRBV3-2); 8 positions agree with TRBD1. The CDR3 runs to 15 residues. Germline-derived CDR1 and CDR2 are LGHDT and YNNKEL (reference sequence). Unmatched junction bases numbered 9, after V lost 6 bases and J lost 2 bases.

The V gene is TRBV6-2 or TRBV6-3, the J gene TRBJ2-5; the match to TRBD1 covers 8 bases. With V trimmed by 6 bases and J by 3 bases, 6 bases remained unmatched. This CDR3 is built from 14 residues. Germline CDR1 reads MNHEY; CDR2 reads SVGEGT. The DNA for the CDR3 is TGTGCCAGCAGCCAGATGACAGGGGAAGAGACCCAGTACTTC. As protein: CASSQMTGEETQYF.

This clone has a single count. The rearrangement joins TRBV14 to TRBJ1-5; the D gene is possibly TRBD1 (5 bases). The CDR3 is made up of 18 amino acids. The germline V gene encodes CDR1 SGHDN and CDR2 FVKESK. V gave up 3 bases and J gave up 5 bases, with 23 bases separating them. The CDR3 nucleotides read TGTGCCAGCAGCCACGTATCAGGGATGAACCGGAAACATCAGCCCCAGCATTTT. Translation gives CASSHVSGMNRKHQPQHF.

To note about this clone: The same CDR3 also results from other DNA sequences found in this sample. This chain links TRBV18 with TRBJ1-2, with unresolved D. The ends were cut back, 3 bases at V and 6 bases at J, with 8 bases in the middle. CDR1 and CDR2 from the germline V gene are KGHSH and LQKENI. The length of the CDR3 is 12 residues. CDR3 in amino acids: CASSPGGDGYTF. The CDR3 DNA follows: TGTGCCAGCTCACCGGGCGGGGATGGCTACACCTTC.

The rearrangement joins TRBV2 to TRBJ1-5; possible D gene TRBD1, 6 bases. The CDR3 is 14 residues long. Germline values: CDR1 SNHLY, CDR2 FYNNEI. Trimming took off 8 bases at V and 5 bases at J, with 16 bases between the two ends. As DNA, the CDR3 is TGTGCCAGCGGGGAACGTACAGGGTATCAGCCCCAGCATTTT. This gives the protein CASGERTGYQPQHF.

J is TRBJ2-1 and V is TRBV9; 12 positions agree with TRBD2. The J segment lost 7 bases and the V segment lost 4 bases, leaving 9 bases of the junction unmatched. The CDR3 length is 16 residues. Looked up from germline, CDR1 is SGDLS and CDR2 is YYNGEE. The CDR3 here is CASSPLLGLAGNEQFF. DNA for the CDR3: TGTGCCAGCAGCCCATTGCTTGGACTAGCGGGAAATGAGCAGTTCTTC.

The chain joins TRBV24-1 to TRBJ1-5; D is perhaps TRBD1 (5 bases). This CDR3 comprises 14 residues. V was cut by 2 bases and J by 6 bases, with 10 bases left in between. Germline values: CDR1 KGHDR, CDR2 SFDVKD. CDR3 bases: TGTGCCACCAGTGATTCGGGGGGATCTCAGCCCCAGCATTTT. Translating it yields CATSDSGGSQPQHF.

This clone was picked up a small number of times. The chain employs TRBV4-3 and TRBJ2-7; D possibly corresponds to TRBD1 (6 bases). V lost 0 bases to trimming and J lost 3 bases, with 15 bases between them. CDR1 and CDR2 from the germline V gene are LGHNA and YSLEER. The CDR3 totals 16 residues. The DNA for the CDR3 is TGCGCCAGCAGCCAAGATTCTACTGGGGGCTTCTACGAGCAGTACTTC. Amino acid sequence: CASSQDSTGGFYEQYF.

The chain is built from TRBV6-6 and TRBJ1-3; 8 nucleotides line up with TRBD1. Germline CDR1 and CDR2: MNHNY and SVGAGI (reference sequence). There are 16 residues in the CDR3. V lost 5 bases and J lost 3; bases outside the gene matches: 9. The CDR3 DNA reads TGTGCCAGCAGTCGATTAAGGACAGGGTTTGGAAACACCATATATTTT. This translates into CASSRLRTGFGNTIYF.